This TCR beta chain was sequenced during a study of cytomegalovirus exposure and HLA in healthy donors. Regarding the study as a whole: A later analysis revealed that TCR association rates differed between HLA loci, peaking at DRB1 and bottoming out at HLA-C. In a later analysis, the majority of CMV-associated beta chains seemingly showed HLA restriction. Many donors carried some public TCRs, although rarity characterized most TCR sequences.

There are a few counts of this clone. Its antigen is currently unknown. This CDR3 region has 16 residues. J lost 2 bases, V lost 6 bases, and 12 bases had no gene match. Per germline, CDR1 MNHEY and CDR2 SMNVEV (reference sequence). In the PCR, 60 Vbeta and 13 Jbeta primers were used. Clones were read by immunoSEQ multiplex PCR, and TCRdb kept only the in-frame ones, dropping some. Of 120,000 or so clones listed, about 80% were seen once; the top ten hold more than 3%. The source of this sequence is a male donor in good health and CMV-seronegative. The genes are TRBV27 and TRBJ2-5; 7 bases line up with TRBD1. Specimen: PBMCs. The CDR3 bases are TGTGCCAGCAGATCCACAGGGGTTGTACGACAAGAGACCCAGTACTTC. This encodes CASRSTGVVRQETQYF.